One T cell receptor (beta chain) is described in this entry. This entry belongs to a study of blood T cell repertoires in COVID-19. Study information: Both acute and convalescent COVID-19 samples were obtained from the United States, Italy and Spain.

The CDR3 contains 15 residues. V was cut by 5 bases and J by 0 bases, with 13 bases left in between. In germline, CDR1 is SEHNR, CDR2 FQNEAQ (reference sequence). Per the authors' pipeline: Researchers report that nucleated cell counts were estimated from reference gene primer amplification. Measured with immunoSEQ multiplex PCR; TCRdb has only the in-frame clones, and not every one. For V, J and clone size, that table is used; D and trimming come from the DNA. The data hold roughly 240,000 clones, with approximately 85% observed a single time. The sequenced material came from peripheral blood. The receptor comes from a woman in her sixties or seventies with acute or convalescent COVID-19. V is TRBV7-9 and J is TRBJ1-1; D is undetermined. DNA for the CDR3: TGTGCCAGCAGCCCTGGCCCCGAGGTGAACACTGAAGCTTTCTTT. Protein: CASSPGPEVNTEAFF.